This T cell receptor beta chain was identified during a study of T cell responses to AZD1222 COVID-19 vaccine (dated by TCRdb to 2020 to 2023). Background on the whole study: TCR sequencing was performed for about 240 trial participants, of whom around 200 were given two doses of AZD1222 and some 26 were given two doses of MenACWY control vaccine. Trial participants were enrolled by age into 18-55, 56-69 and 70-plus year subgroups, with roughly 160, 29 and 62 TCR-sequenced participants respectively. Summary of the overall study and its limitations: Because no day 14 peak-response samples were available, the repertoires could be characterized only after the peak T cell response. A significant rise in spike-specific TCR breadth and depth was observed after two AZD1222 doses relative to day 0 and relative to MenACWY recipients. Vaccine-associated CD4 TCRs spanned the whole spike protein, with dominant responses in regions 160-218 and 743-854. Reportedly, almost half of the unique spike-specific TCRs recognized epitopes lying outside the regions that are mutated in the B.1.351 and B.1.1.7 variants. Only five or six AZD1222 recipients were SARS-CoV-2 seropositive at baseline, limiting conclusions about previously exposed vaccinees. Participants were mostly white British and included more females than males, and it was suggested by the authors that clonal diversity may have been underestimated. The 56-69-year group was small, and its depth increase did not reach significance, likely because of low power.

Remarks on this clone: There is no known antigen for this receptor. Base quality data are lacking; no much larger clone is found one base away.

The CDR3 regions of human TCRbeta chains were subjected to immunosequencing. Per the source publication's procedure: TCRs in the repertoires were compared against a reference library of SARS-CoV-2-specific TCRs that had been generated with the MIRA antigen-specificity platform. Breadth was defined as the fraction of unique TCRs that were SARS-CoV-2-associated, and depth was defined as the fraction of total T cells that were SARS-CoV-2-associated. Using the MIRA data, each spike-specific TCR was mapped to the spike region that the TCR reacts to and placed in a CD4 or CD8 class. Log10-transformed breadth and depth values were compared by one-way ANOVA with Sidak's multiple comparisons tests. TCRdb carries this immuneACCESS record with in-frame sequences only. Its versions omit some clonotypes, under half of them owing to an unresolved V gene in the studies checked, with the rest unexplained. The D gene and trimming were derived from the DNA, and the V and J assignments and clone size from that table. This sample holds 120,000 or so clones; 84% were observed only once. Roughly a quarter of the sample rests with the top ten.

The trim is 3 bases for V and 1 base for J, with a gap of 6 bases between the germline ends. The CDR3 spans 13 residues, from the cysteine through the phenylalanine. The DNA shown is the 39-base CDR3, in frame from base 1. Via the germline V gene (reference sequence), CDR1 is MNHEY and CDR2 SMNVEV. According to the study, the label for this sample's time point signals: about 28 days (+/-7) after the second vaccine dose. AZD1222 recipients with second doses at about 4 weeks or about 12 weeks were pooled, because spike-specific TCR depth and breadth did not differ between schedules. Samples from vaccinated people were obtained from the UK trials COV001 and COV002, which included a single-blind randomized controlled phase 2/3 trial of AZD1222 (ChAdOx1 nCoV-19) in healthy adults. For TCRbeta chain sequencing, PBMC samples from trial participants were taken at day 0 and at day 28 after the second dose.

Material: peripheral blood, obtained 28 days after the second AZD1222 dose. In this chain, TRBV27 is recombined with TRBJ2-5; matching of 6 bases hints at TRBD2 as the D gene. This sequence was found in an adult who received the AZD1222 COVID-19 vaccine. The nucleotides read TGTGCCAGCAGTTTCGGGGGCCAAGAGACCCAGTACTTC. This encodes CASSFGGQETQYF.